This T cell receptor beta chain originates from a study of tumor-infiltrating lymphocytes in primary liver carcinoma. The wider study: Per sample, productive TCRbeta reads numbered roughly 3.65 to 7.13 million, similar across tissue types.

A note on this clonotype: A junction end diverges from the germline sequence, so it may reflect a read error.

Unsorted whole blood yielded the blood RNA, and germline DNA was also extracted. There were only treatment-naive patients, all with chronic HBV infection. What was collected before surgery was four milliliters of peripheral blood. Per the germline V gene, CDR1 is MDHEN and CDR2 is SYDVKM. CDR3 length: 16 residues. The investigators made TCR beta cDNA from about 510 ng total RNA, using a constant-region primer. The TCR beta library was amplified through three nested multiplex PCR rounds in a modified ARM-PCR procedure. Running 9 to 11 cycles apiece, the first two PCR rounds relied on TRBV1-TRBV30 forward primers together with a C-beta reverse primer. TCRdb passed the multiplex PCR reads through MiXCR, listing each CDR3 protein once. The table lists about 200,000 distinct CDR3 sequences, less than 65% of them singletons.

The chain combines TRBV28 with TRBJ2-5; maybe TRBD1 (6 bases). The receptor was isolated from a woman between 55 and 75 years old with primary liver carcinoma and hepatitis B virus infection. Sequencing used peripheral blood. The CDR3: CASSTPYLTGQETKYF. CDR3 bases: TGTGCCAGCAGCACACCCTACTTGACAGGTCAAGAGACCAAGTACTTC.